The clone carrying this T cell receptor (beta chain) was detected ten times or more. Its antigen is undetermined. CDR3 size: 15 residues. V lost 8 bases and J lost 3; bases outside the gene matches: 12. Germline values: CDR1 SEHNR, CDR2 FQNEAQ (reference sequence). This specimen comes from a study of blood T cells in healthy people across ages. About the research overall: Capture via template switching afforded approximately one barcoded beta molecule per two T cells. Study-wide findings and caveats: In the absence of known donor CMV status, changes in expanded clonotypes were possibly confounded.

A second PCR of roughly 7 to 11 cycles used a sample-barcoded 5' primer and a J-beta primer mix. MiXCR, applied by TCRdb to the 5' RACE reads, yields one record per CDR3 protein. The sample holds hundreds of thousands of distinct CDR3 sequences, over 40% seen once. V usage is TRBV7-9 and J usage is TRBJ2-7; 8 bases align to TRBD2. The TCR comes from a woman older than 75 in good health. Sample: blood. For the CDR3, the DNA is TGTGCCAGCGGGCCTAGCGGGTCGGGCGACTACGAGCAGTACTTC. Encoded protein: CASGPSGSGDYEQYF.